This T cell receptor (beta chain) comes out of a study of blood T cells in healthy people across ages. Through a sample-barcoded 5' primer and a J-beta primer mix, a second PCR was run for 7 to 11 cycles. TCRdb reanalysed the 5' RACE reads using MiXCR and keeps one entry per CDR3 protein. Here the sample spans approximately 580,000 distinct CDR3 sequences, 20% to 30% being singletons. This clonotype has only a few counts. CDR3 length: 14 residues. Germline trimming cut 6 bases from V and 1 base from J; bases unmatched to any gene: 2. The germline gives CDR1 SNHLY, CDR2 FYNNEI. Separately, the same data were catalogued under a study of T cells of mothers and their children. That study reports: Maternal samples each gave over 9.5 million TCR beta CDR3 reads, and child samples about 3 million each.

The sequenced material came from blood. The TCR comes from a boy between 5 and 17 years old in good health. The rearrangement uses TRBV2 and TRBJ2-4, with 8 bases matching TRBD1. The DNA for the CDR3 is TGTGCCAGCAGAAGGGACAGGGCCAAAAACATTCAGTACTTC. It codes for CASRRDRAKNIQYF.